Listed below are T cell receptor beta chains from one sample, sequenced in a study of low-dose radiotherapy and immunotherapy resistance in tumors. MiXCR, run by TCRdb on the reads, gives a single entry per CDR3 protein. The sample carries around 57,000 distinct CDR3 sequences, roughly 31% recorded once. This sample comprised PBMCs, obtained after low-dose radiotherapy plus immunotherapy. The receptor source for this set is a male donor with rectosigmoid adenocarcinoma. The CDR3 runs from the conserved cysteine through the conserved F or W. D genes are given only for firm matches. Size values are once, few and many counts, or a class for expanded clones, and some rows have none.

size: many; D: NA; V: TRBV12-3/TRBV12-4; J: TRBJ2-5; DNA: TGTGCCAGCAGTCCCCAAGAGACCCAGTACTTC; CDR3: CASSPQETQYF
size: many; D: NA; V: TRBV5-1; J: TRBJ2-3; DNA: TGCGCCAGCAGCTTATACCAGAATACGCAGTATTTT; CDR3: CASSLYQNTQYF
size: few; D: TRBD2; V: TRBV11-2; J: TRBJ2-7; DNA: TGTGCCAGCAGCTTAGAAGCGGGAGGCGAATCCCAGTACTTC; CDR3: CASSLEAGGESQYF
size: many; D: NA; V: TRBV4-1; J: TRBJ2-1; DNA: TGCGCCAGCTTAGACAGGGGAGGGGGTCACAATGAGCAGTTCTTC; CDR3: CASLDRGGGHNEQFF
size: few; D: TRBD1; V: TRBV12-3/TRBV12-4; J: TRBJ1-2; DNA: TGTGCCAGCAGTCCCCTCGGACAGGGGAAAAGCGGCTACACCTTC; CDR3: CASSPLGQGKSGYTF
size: many; D: TRBD2; V: TRBV7-2; J: TRBJ2-5; DNA: TGTGCCAGCAGCTTAGGGAGCGGGAGGCGAGAGACCCAGTACTTC; CDR3: CASSLGSGRRETQYF
size: many; D: NA; V: TRBV3-1; J: TRBJ2-5; DNA: TGTGCCAGCAGCCAAGATTACCGCCAAGAGACCCAGTACTTC; CDR3: CASSQDYRQETQYF
size: many; D: NA; V: TRBV12-3/TRBV12-4; J: TRBJ1-5; DNA: TGTGCCAGCAGCCCTGCTGGGGGAGGATATAGCAATCAGCCCCAGCATTTT; CDR3: CASSPAGGGYSNQPQHF
size: many; D: TRBD2; V: TRBV5-4; J: TRBJ2-1; DNA: TGTGCCAGCAGACCCCGGGCGGGACTATACAATGAGCAGTTCTTC; CDR3: CASRPRAGLYNEQFF
size: many; D: TRBD1; V: TRBV28; J: TRBJ1-4; DNA: TGTGCCAGCAGTTTTCGTGGACAGGGCGTAGGCGAAAAACTGTTTTTT; CDR3: CASSFRGQGVGEKLFF
size: many; D: TRBD1; V: TRBV5-1; J: TRBJ2-4; DNA: TGCGCCAGCAGCTTAGGGAGGACAGGGCCCACGCTAGCCAAAAACATTCAGTACTTC; CDR3: CASSLGRTGPTLAKNIQYF
size: NA; D: TRBD1; V: TRBV10-2; J: TRBJ1-1; DNA: TGCGCCAGCAGAGCCGGGACAGGCTGGGGCACTGAAGCTTTCTTT; CDR3: CASRAGTGWGTEAFF
size: NA; D: TRBD1; V: TRBV12-3/TRBV12-4; J: TRBJ2-7; DNA: TGTGCCAGCAGTACCGGGACAGGGCTCTACGAGCAGTACTTC; CDR3: CASSTGTGLYEQYF
size: many; D: TRBD2; V: TRBV12-3/TRBV12-4; J: TRBJ2-1; DNA: TGTGCCAGCAGTTTCCTACCAGGGACTAGCGGGATTGGCAATGAGCAGTTCTTC; CDR3: CASSFLPGTSGIGNEQFF
size: medium-sized; D: NA; V: TRBV6-2/TRBV6-3; J: TRBJ2-6; DNA: TGTGCCAGCAGTGAGAGGGCGACTGGGGCCAACGTCCTGACTTTC; CDR3: CASSERATGANVLTF
size: NA; D: NA; V: TRBV4-1; J: TRBJ2-5; DNA: TGCGCCAGCAGCCAAGCGGGGTACACCCAGTACTTC; CDR3: CASSQAGYTQYF
size: many; D: TRBD2; V: TRBV12-3/TRBV12-4; J: TRBJ2-7; DNA: TGTGCCAGCAGTTTAATATCCCATTTTGGTAGCGGGGATAAAACCTACGAGCAGTACTTC; CDR3: CASSLISHFGSGDKTYEQYF
size: many; D: TRBD2; V: TRBV4-2; J: TRBJ2-7; DNA: TGTGCCAGCAGCCAAGATTCAGGATCGGGGGGGCCCTACGAGCAGTACTTC; CDR3: CASSQDSGSGGPYEQYF
size: many; D: NA; V: TRBV20-1; J: TRBJ2-2; DNA: TGCAGTGCTACGGCTAGCGACCTGGGTACCGGGGAGCTGTTTTTT; CDR3: CSATASDLGTGELFF
size: few; D: NA; V: TRBV29-1; J: TRBJ1-2; DNA: TGCAGCGTTGACGGGACCGTTGGCTACACCTTC; CDR3: CSVDGTVGYTF